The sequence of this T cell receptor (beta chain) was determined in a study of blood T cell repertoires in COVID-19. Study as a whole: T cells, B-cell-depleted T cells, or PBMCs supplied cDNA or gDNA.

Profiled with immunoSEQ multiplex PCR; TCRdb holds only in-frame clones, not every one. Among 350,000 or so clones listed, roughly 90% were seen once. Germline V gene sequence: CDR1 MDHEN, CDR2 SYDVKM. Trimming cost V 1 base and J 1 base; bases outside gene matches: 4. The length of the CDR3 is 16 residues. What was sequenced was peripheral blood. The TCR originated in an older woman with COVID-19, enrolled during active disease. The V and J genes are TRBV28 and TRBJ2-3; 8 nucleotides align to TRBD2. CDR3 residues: CASSLSGSGGTDTQYF. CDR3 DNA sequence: TGTGCCAGCAGTTTATCTGGTAGCGGGGGCACAGATACGCAGTATTTT.